This T cell receptor beta chain was sequenced during a study of blood T cells in healthy people across ages. Study-wide results and limits: TCR beta diversity, measured per million T cells, fell in a roughly linear way with age. Diversity was higher, and naive CD4+ cells more numerous, in long-lived donors than in aged donors.

This clonotype came up a few times. Its antigen is currently unknown. The use of a sample-barcoded 5' primer and a J-beta primer mix characterized a second PCR of roughly 6 to 11 cycles. CDR3-containing paired-end reads numbered at least 3 million in each sample. Using its own MiXCR run on the 5' RACE reads, TCRdb lists one record per CDR3 protein. The sample yields roughly 800,000 distinct CDR3 sequences, roughly 64% seen once. CDR3 length: 13 residues. Trimming took 5 bases from V and 6 from J, leaving 13 bases between them. This TCR derives from a man aged 25-45 years in good health. The chain combines TRBV12-3 or TRBV12-4 with TRBJ1-2; maybe TRBD1 (6 bases). What was sequenced was blood. The CDR3 is CASSLTGRDGYTF. The DNA for the CDR3 is TGTGCCAGCAGTCTAACAGGGCGCGATGGCTACACCTTC.